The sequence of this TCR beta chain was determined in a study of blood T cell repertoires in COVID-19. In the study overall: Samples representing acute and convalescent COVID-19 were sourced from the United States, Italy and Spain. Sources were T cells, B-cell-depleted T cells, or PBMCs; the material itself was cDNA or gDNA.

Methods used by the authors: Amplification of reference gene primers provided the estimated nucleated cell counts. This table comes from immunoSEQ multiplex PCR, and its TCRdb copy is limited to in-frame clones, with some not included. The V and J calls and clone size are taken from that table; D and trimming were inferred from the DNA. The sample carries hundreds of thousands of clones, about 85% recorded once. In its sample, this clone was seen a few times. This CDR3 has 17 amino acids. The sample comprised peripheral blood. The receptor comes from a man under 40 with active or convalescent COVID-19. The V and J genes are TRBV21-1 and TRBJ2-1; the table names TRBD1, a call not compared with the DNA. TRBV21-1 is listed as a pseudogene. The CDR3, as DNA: TGTGCCAGCAGCACCCAACAGGCGAATGGGGCCTACAATGAGCAGTTCTTC. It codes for CASSTQQANGAYNEQFF.